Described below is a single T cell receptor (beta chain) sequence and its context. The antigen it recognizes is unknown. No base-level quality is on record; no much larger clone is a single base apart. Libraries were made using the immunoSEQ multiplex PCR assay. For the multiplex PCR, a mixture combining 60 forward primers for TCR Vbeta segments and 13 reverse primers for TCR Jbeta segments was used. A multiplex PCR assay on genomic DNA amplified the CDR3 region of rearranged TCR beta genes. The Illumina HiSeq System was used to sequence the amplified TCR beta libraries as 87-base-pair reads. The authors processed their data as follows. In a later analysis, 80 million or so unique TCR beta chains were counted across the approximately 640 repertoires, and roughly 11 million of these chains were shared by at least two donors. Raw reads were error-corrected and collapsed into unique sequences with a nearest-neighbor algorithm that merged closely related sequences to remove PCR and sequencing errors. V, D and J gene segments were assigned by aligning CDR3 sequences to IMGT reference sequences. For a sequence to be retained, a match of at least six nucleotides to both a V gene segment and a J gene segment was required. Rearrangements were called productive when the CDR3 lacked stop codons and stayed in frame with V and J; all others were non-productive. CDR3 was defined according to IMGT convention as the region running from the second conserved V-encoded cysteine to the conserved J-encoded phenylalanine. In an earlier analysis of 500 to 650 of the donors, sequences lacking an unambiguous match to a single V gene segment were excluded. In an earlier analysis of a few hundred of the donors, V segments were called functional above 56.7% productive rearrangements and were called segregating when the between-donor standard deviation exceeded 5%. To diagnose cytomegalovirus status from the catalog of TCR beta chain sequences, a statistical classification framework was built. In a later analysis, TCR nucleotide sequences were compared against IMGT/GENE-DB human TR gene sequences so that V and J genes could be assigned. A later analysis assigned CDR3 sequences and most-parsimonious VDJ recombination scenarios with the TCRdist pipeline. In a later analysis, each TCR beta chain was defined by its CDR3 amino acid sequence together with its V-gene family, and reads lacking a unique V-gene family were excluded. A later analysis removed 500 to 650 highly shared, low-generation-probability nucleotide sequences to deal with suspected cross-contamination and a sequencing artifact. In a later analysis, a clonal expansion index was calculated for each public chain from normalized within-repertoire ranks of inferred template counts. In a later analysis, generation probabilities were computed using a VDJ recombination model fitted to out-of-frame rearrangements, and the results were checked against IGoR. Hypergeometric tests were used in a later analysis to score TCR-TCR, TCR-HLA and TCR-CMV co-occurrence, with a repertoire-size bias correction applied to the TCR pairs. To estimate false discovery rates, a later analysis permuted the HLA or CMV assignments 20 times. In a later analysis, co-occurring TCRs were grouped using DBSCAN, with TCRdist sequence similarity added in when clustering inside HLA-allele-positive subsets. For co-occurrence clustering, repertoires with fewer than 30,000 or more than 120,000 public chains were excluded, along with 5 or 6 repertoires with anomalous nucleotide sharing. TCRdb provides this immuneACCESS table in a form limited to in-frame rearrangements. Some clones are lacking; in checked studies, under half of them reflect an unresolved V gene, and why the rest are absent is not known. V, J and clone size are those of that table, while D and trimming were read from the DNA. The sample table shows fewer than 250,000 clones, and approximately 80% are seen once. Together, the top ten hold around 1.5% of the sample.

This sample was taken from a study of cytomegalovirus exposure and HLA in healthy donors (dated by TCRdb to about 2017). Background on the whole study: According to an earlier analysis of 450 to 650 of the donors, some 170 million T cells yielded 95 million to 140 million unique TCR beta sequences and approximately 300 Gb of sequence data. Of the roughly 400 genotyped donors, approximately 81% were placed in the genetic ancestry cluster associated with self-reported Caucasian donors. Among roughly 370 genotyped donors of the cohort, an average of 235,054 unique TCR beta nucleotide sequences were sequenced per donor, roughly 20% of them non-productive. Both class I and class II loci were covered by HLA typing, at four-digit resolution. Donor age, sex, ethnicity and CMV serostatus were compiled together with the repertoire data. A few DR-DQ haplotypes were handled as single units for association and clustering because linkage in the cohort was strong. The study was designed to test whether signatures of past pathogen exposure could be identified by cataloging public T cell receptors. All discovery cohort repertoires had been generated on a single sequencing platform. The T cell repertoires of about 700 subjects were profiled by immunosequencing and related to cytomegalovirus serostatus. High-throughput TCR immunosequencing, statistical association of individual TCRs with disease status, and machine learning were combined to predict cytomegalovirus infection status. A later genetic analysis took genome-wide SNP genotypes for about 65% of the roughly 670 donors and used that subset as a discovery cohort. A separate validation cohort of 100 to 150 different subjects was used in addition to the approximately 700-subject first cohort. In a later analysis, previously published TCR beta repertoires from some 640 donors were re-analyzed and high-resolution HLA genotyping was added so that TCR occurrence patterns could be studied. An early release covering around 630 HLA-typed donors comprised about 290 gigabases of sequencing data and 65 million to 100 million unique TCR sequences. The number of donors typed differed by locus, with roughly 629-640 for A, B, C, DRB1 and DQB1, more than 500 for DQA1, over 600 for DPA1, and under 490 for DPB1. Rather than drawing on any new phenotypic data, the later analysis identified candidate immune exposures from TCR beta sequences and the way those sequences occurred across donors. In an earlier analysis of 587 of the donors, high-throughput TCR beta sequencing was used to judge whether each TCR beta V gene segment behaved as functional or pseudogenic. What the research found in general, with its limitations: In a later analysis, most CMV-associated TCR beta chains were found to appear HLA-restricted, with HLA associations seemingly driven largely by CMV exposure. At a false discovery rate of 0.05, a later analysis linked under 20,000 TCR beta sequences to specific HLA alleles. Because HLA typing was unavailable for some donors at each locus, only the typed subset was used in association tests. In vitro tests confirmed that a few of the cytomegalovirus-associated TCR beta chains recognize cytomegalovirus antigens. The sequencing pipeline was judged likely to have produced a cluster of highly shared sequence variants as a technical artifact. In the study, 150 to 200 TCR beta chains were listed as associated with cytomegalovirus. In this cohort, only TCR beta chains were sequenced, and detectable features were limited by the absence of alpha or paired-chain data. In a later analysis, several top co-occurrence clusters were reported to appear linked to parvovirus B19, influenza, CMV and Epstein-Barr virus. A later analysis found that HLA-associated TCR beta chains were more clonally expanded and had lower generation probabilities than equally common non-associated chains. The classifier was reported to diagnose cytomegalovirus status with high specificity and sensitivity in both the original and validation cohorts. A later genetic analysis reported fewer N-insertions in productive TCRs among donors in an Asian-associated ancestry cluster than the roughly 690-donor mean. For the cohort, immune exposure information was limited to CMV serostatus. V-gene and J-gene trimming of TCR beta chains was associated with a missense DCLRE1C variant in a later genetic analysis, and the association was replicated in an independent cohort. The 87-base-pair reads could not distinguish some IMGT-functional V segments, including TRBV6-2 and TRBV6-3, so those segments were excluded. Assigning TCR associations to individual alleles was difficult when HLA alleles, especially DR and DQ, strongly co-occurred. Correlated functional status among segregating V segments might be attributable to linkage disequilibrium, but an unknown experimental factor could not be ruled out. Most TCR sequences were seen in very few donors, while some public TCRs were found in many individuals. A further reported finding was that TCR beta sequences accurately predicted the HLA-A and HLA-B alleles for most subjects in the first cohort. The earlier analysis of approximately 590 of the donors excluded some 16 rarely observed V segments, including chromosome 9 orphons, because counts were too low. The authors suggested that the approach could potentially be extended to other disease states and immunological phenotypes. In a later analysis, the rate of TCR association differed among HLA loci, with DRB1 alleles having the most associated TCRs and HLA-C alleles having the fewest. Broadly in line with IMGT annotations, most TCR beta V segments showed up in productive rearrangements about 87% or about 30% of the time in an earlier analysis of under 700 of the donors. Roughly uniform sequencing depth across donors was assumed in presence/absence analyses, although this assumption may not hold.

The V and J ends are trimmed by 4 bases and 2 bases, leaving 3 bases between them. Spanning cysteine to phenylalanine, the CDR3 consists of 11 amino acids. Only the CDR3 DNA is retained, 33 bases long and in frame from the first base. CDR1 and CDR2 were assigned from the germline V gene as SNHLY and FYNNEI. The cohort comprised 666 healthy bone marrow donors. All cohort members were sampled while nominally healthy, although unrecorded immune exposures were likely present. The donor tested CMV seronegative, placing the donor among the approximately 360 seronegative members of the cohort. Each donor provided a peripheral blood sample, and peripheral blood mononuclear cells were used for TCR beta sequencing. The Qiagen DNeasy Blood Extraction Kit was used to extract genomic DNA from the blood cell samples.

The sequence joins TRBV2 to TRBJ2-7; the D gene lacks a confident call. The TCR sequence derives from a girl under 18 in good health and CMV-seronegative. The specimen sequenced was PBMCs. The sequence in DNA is TGTGCCAGCAGTGTAGCCTACGAGCAGTACTTC. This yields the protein CASSVAYEQYF.